This is a list of T cell receptor beta chains from one sample in a study of identical twins. One entry per CDR3 protein, called by TCRdb with MiXCR from the 5' RACE reads. This sample has under 800,000 distinct CDR3 sequences, with roughly 20% found just once. Separately, the same data were catalogued under a study of T cells expressing NK-cell markers.

Sequenced material: PBMCs. The receptors originated from a woman in her late teens or twenties in good health. CDR3s leave out the opening cysteine and the closing phenylalanine or tryptophan. D genes are given only for firm matches.

j_call v_call d_call cdr3_aa
TRBJ2-1 TRBV5-1 TRBD2 ASSNGRLAGRNEQF
TRBJ1-1 TRBV12-3/TRBV12-4 - ASSLDKAF
TRBJ2-5 TRBV10-3 TRBD2 AISVRPAGVQETQY
TRBJ2-3 TRBV10-3 - AISAGDGDTQY
TRBJ2-1 TRBV3-1 - ASSYRVVMENEQF
TRBJ1-2 TRBV5-1 TRBD1 ASSLDRGGMYGYT
TRBJ2-7 TRBV6-1 TRBD1 ASSTTGEVYEQY
TRBJ2-1 TRBV20-1 TRBD1 SARQGNNEQF
TRBJ2-7 TRBV6-1 - ASSEALLPSHEQY
TRBJ2-1 TRBV7-8 TRBD2 ASSPRGGTYNEQF
TRBJ2-7 TRBV12-3/TRBV12-4 - ASSFLGNEQY
TRBJ2-3 TRBV27 - ASSSPRSTDTQY
TRBJ2-1 TRBV7-9 - ASSFTGRGPLNEQF
TRBJ2-2 TRBV5-1 - ASSLESRWGELF
TRBJ1-1 TRBV29-1 - SVRMPLQLHTEAF
TRBJ1-2 TRBV7-9 - ASSLWVNYGYT
TRBJ2-5 TRBV10-3 - AISESIGSFQETQY
TRBJ1-5 TRBV20-1 - SARGQSNSNQPQH
TRBJ1-1 TRBV6-5 TRBD1 ASSYSSGQITEAF
TRBJ2-1 TRBV20-1 - SARWTVDNEQF
TRBJ1-1 TRBV4-3 - ASSSWAKNTEAF
TRBJ2-1 TRBV29-1 TRBD1 SVDNRGRNNEQF
TRBJ1-2 TRBV30 - AWMQALNYGYT
TRBJ2-7 TRBV9 TRBD2 ASSPTTSGMHEQY
TRBJ2-1 TRBV6-1 TRBD2 ASRIAGGSYNEQF
TRBJ2-6 TRBV10-3 - AIGPPGANVLT
TRBJ2-7 TRBV12-3/TRBV12-4 TRBD2 ASSGLAGEGEQY
TRBJ1-5 TRBV20-1 - SARERVGNQPQH
TRBJ1-5 TRBV12-3/TRBV12-4 - ASSLGWLYGNQPQH
TRBJ2-3 TRBV20-1 - SLKGQTSTDTQY
TRBJ2-3 TRBV21-1 - ASSNPGQGSSTDTQY
TRBJ2-3 TRBV7-8 TRBD2 ASSFPTPLAGGRDTQY
TRBJ2-1 TRBV10-3 TRBD1 AISGGLTGPGEQF
TRBJ2-1 TRBV2 TRBD2 ASRLPGLAGNEQF
TRBJ2-2 TRBV30 - AWSAGMTGELF
TRBJ1-1 TRBV5-1 TRBD1 ASRGQSANTEAF
TRBJ2-7 TRBV20-1 - SASDGRQY
TRBJ2-5 TRBV5-6 - ASSHDGQETQY
TRBJ2-3 TRBV12-3/TRBV12-4 - ASSLYGGNTDTQY
TRBJ1-5 TRBV12-3/TRBV12-4 TRBD1 ASSLGDSSSQPQH
TRBJ2-7 TRBV4-3 TRBD1 ASSQEGQGVYEQY
TRBJ2-1 TRBV6-2/TRBV6-3 TRBD2 ASSGVRGRAPTYNEQF
TRBJ1-2 TRBV6-1 - ASTSQGRGYGYT
TRBJ2-3 TRBV12-3/TRBV12-4 - ASSSTSTQY
TRBJ1-1 TRBV20-1 TRBD1 SASRGPKDTEAF
TRBJ2-1 TRBV20-1 - SARVSVDEQF
TRBJ2-2 TRBV12-3/TRBV12-4 TRBD2 ASSLQRGRTGELF